This record concerns one TCR beta chain sequence. The data were taken from a study of blood T cell repertoires in COVID-19. Study-level information: In each case, the material was cDNA or gDNA derived from T cells, B-cell-depleted T cells, or PBMCs.

Method: immunoSEQ multiplex PCR; TCRdb's copy keeps in-frame clones and lacks some. The sample has some 120,000 clones, almost 80% seen once. The CDR3 spans 13 residues. V shed 4 bases and J 7 bases; nucleotides not matched to a gene: 4. CDR1 MDHEN and CDR2 SYDVKM come from the germline V gene. Specimen: peripheral blood. The receptor's source is a human donor in a cohort sampled during active COVID-19. The rearrangement uses TRBV28 and TRBJ1-2; 9 nucleotides align to TRBD1. In DNA form, the CDR3 reads TGTGCCAGCAGTTGGGACAGGGTGGTTGGCTACACCTTC. Its translation is CASSWDRVVGYTF.